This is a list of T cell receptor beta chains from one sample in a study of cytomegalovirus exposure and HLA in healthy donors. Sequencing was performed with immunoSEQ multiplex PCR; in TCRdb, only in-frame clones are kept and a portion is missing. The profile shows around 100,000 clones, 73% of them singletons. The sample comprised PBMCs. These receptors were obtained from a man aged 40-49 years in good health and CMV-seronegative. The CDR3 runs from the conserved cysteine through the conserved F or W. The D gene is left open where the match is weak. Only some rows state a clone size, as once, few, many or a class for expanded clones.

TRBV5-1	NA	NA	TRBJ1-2	CASRADYGYTF
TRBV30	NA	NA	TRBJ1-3	CAWSLGQSSGNTIYF
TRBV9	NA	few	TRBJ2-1	CASSTSRSSYNEQFF
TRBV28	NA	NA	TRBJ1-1	CASSFSAGTEAFF
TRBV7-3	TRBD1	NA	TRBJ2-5	CASSLLGGKETQYF
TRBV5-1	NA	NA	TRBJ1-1	CASSRGWGTEAFF
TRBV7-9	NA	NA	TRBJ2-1	CASSLGQAAQFF
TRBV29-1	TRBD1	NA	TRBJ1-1	CSVWAPGQGEAFF
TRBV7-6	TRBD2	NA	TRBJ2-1	CASSLKTSGGYNEQFF
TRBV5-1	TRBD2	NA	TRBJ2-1	CASSSGEGRYNEQFF
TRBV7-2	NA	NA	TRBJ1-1	CASSLRGANTEAFF
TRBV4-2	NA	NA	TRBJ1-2	CASSQGQQVNYGYTF
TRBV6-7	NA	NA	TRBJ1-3	CASSYSASSGNTIYF
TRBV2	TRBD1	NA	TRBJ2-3	CASRPRTGLTHLRPHF
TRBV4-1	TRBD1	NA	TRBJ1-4	CASSQEYGRQGWETNEKLFF
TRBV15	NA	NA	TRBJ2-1	CATSRDLYYEQFF
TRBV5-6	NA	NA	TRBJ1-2	CASSWETGRGGYTF
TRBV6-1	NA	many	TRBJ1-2	CASSEGGPGRGGYTF
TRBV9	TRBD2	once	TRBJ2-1	CASSVEGLGVLNEQFF
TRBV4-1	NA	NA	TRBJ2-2	CASSHQLPNPYTGELFF
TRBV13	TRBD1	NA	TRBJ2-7	CASSARGRQGSYEQYF
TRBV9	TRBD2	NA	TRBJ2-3	CASSVALAGGIDTQYF
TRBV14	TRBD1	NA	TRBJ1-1	CASTRDSLNTEAFF
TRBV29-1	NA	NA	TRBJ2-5	CSDNGVRYQETQYF
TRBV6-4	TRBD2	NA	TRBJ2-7	CASKGASGNYEQYF
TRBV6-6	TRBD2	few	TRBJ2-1	CASNQGLALEQFF
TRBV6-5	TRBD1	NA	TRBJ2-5	CASSYRQGGGETQYF
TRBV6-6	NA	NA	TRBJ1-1	CASSEESGAEAFF
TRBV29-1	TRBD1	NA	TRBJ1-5	CSVEKDRGPRSNQPQHF
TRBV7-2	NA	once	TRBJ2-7	CASSLAGDYEQYF
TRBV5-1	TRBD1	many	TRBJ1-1	CASSWDRVVDTEAFF
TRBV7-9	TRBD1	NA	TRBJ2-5	CASSPTGGEETQYF
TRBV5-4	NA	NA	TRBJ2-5	CASSLEPLGAETQYF
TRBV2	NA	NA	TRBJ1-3	CASNLGVSGNTIYF
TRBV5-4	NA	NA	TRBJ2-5	CASSWGGQRETQYF
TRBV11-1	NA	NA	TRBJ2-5	CASSPGRWAETQYF
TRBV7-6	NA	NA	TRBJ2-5	CASSFGAWETQYF
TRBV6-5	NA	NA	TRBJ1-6	CASSYSVSYNSPLHF
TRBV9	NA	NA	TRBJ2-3	CASRGDTDTQYF
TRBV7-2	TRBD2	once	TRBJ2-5	CASSRTRETQYF
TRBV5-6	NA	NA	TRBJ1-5	CASSLDRGEVGQPQHF
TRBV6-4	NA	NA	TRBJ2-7	CASSGDCRSYEQYF
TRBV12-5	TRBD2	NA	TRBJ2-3	CASGPGLAGGGPDTQYF
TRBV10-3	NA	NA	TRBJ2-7	CAITQGQGLGEQYF
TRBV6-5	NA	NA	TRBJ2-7	CASSYATGVYEQYF
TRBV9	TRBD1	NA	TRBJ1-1	CASSVRGGNTEAFF
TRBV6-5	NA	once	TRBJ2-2	CASRQLTGELFF
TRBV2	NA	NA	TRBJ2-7	CASSEQAYHEQYF
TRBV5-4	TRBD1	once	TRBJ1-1	CASSPRQGNPMNTEAFF
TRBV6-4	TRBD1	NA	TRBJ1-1	CASRDRARGTEAFF
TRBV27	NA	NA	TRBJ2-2	CASSFTIQGSGELFF
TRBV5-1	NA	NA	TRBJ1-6	CASSAEYNSPLHF
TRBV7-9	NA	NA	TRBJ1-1	CASSPARGAPDGTEAFF
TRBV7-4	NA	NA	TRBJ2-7	CANPPGEFLHEQYF
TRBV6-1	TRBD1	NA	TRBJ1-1	CASRQGSRGTEAFF